Sequencing of this TCR beta chain was carried out in a study of long-term antiretroviral therapy in people with HIV. Run at survey level, the immunoSEQ assay was version v3.0. Sequencing of each sample targeted about 35,000-50,000 T-cell genomes. Some clones are missing from TCRdb's copy, which holds only in-frame ones; the method was immunoSEQ multiplex PCR. The sample includes approximately 29,000 clones, roughly 92% of them seen just once. Germline V gene data show CDR1 as MNHNY and CDR2 as SVGAGI (reference sequence). V dropped 5 bases and J dropped 0 bases, with 14 bases sitting between them. The CDR3 is made up of 16 amino acids. On this clone itself: Its antigen remains unknown.

Study conclusions and caveats: Unavailable data included ART adherence, viral resistance and therapy changes (switches in treatment). Dominating the repertoire at all time points were the clones that expanded before ART.

J is TRBJ2-1 and V is TRBV6-6; D not resolved. Material: unsorted PBMCs, obtained 6.2 years after starting antiretroviral therapy. This TCR was recovered from a man aged 40-50 years with HIV. CDR3 in amino acids: CASSGWESSSYNEQFF. CDR3 nucleotides: TGTGCCAGCAGTGGCTGGGAATCAAGCTCCTACAATGAGCAGTTCTTC.